This T cell receptor beta chain originates from a study of blood T cell repertoires in COVID-19. At the level of the study: Samples of COVID-19 (acute and convalescent) were obtained from the United States, Italy and Spain.

TCRdb keeps only in-frame clones here, not all; method: immunoSEQ multiplex PCR. The table includes roughly 190,000 clones, 89% detected once. The age range of participants was about 18 to 90 years, with residence in approximately 25 US areas. Cohorts were based on clinical histories the participants reported. Trimming took 4 bases from V and 3 from J, leaving 17 bases between them. Germline V gene sequence: CDR1 MNHEY, CDR2 SMNVEV (reference sequence). The CDR3 covers 16 residues. The receptor was isolated from a woman aged 18-35 years who had recovered from COVID-19. V usage is TRBV27 and J usage is TRBJ2-3; maybe TRBD1 (6 bases). The specimen sequenced was PBMCs or T cells enriched from blood (not recorded which). The DNA for the CDR3 is TGTGCCAGCAGTTCCCGGGGAGCAGGGGCGACAGATACGCAGTATTTT. This gives the protein CASSSRGAGATDTQYF.